The 22 T cell receptor beta chains presented below share a single source sample, sequenced in a study of Ad26.COV2.S vaccination and SARS-CoV-2 variants. Libraries were prepared by immunoSEQ multiplex PCR; TCRdb keeps only in-frame clonotypes and omits some of them. The sample has 350,000 to 500,000 clones, roughly 88% seen once. The treatment denotes: some 19 received Ad26.COV2.S at low or high dose, single or two shots; 5 received placebo; per-sample allocation not given. The investigators took samples on day 63 after the first vaccine or placebo injection. The sequencing here drew on peripheral blood, taken in a trial of Ad26.COV2.S vaccine versus placebo. The receptors come from a person between 18 and 60 years old who received the Ad26.COV2.S COVID-19 vaccine or a placebo.

J is TRBJ2-1 and V is TRBV5-1; no clear D. This CDR3 spans 16 amino acids. The ends were cut back, 0 bases at V and 0 bases at J, with 10 bases in the middle. CDR1 is SGHRS and CDR2 is YFSETQ in the germline V gene. Written as DNA, the CDR3 is TGCGCCAGCAGCTTGGCCTTACTAATCTCCTACAATGAGCAGTTCTTC. It codes for CASSLALLISYNEQFF.

This chain links TRBV7-8 with TRBJ2-5; 9 bases line up with TRBD2. The germline V gene has CDR1 SGHVS and CDR2 FQNEAQ. Losses at the gene ends were 7 bases for V and 5 bases for J; bases not matched to a gene: 14. The CDR3 covers 16 residues. The CDR3 DNA follows: TGTGCCAGCATTCGAGGGCGGGAGGGAGGTTGGGAGACCCAGTACTTC. This translates into CASIRGREGGWETQYF.

The CDR3 DNA reads TGTGCCAGCACTCAAACAGGGGAGCCCTGGGCCCAGCATTTT. Translation gives CASTQTGEPWAQHF. The rearrangement joins TRBV28 to TRBJ1-5; 7 nucleotides line up with TRBD1. Germline CDR1 MDHEN, CDR2 SYDVKM. The CDR3 covers 14 residues. V lost 7 bases and J lost 11; bases outside the gene matches: 14.

In its sample, this clone was seen once. Here the CDR3 DNA reads TGTGCCAGCTCATCGGGACAGGGACGGATGAACACTGAAGCTTTCTTT. It translates to CASSSGQGRMNTEAFF. V and J are TRBV18 and TRBJ1-1; the match to TRBD1 covers 9 bases. Per germline, CDR1 KGHSH and CDR2 LQKENI. The ends lost 5 bases at V and 0 bases at J; junction bases unmatched: 7. The CDR3 covers 16 residues.

In its sample, this clone was seen once. This rearrangement joins TRBV12-3 or TRBV12-4 to TRBJ2-3; no definite D call. V lost 6 bases and J lost 0, with 7 bases in between. CDR3 length: 13 amino acids. DNA for the CDR3: TGTGCCAGCAGACGATCTAGCACAGATACGCAGTATTTT. The encoded protein is CASRRSSTDTQYF.

The V call is TRBV5-1, the J call TRBJ2-7; 14 bases are a match to TRBD2. Germline V lookup: CDR1 SGHRS, CDR2 YFSETQ. V lost 3 bases and J lost 0; bases outside the gene matches: 8. The CDR3 totals 18 residues. The CDR3 DNA sequence: TGCGCCAGCAGCTATGGGACTAGCGGGAGCCCCAGCTCCTACGAGCAGTACTTC. Translating gives CASSYGTSGSPSSYEQYF.

CDR3: CASSLGGVAYEQYF. The CDR3 nucleotides read TGCGCCAGCAGCTTGGGAGGGGTAGCCTACGAGCAGTACTTC. The chain combines TRBV5-1 with TRBJ2-7; D tentatively reads TRBD1 or TRBD2 (5 bases each). V lost 0 bases, J lost 2 bases, and 9 bases lay in between. The germline V gene encodes CDR1 SGHRS and CDR2 YFSETQ. The CDR3 is 14 amino acids.

The CDR3 here is CASSLRSRDEQYF. For the CDR3, the DNA is TGTGCCAGCAGCTTGCGTAGCAGGGACGAGCAGTACTTC. The chain recombines TRBV5-4 with TRBJ2-7; D possibly corresponds to TRBD1 (5 bases). This CDR3 contains 13 residues. Trimming left V 1 base short and J 5 bases short, with 10 bases between. Germline lookup yields CDR1 SGHNT and CDR2 YYREEE (reference sequence).

In its sample, this clone was seen once. The J gene is TRBJ2-5, the V gene TRBV3-1 (or the pseudogene TRBV3-2); a possible D gene is TRBD1 (6 bases). V was pared by 1 base and J by 2 bases, with 14 bases between. CDR3 length: 16 residues. Per the germline V gene, CDR1 is LGHDT and CDR2 is YNNKEL (reference sequence). DNA of the CDR3: TGTGCCAGCAGCCAAGCAAGGACAGACAGACAAGAGACCCAGTACTTC. It specifies CASSQARTDRQETQYF.

The chain is built from TRBV27 and TRBJ1-5, with D perhaps matching TRBD1 (6 bases). This CDR3 region has 16 residues. V lost 5 bases and J 5 bases, leaving 19 bases between the germline ends. Germline values: CDR1 MNHEY, CDR2 SMNVEV (reference sequence). The CDR3 spells CASSPLLGGGHQPQHF. The CDR3 DNA is TGTGCCAGCAGTCCACTCCTAGGAGGGGGACATCAGCCCCAGCATTTT.

V gene TRBV7-9 combines with J gene TRBJ1-4, with D unresolved. This CDR3 comprises 14 residues. V lost 10 bases to trimming and J lost 0 bases, with 12 bases between them. Germline assignment: CDR1 SEHNR and CDR2 FQNEAQ (reference sequence). CDR3 in amino acids: CATQNRATNEKLFF. The CDR3 DNA reads TGTGCCACTCAAAACCGGGCAACTAATGAAAAACTGTTTTTT.

This chain links TRBV28 with TRBJ1-1; D ambiguous. This CDR3 is built from 13 residues. Germline V gives CDR1 MDHEN, CDR2 SYDVKM. Trimming took 10 bases from V and 1 from J, leaving 13 bases between them. DNA for the CDR3: TGTGCCACCGGGATATTCCCGAACACTGAAGCTTTCTTT. This codes for CATGIFPNTEAFF. The variable domain in full, completed from reference TRBV28 and TRBJ1-1, reads DVKVTQSSRYLVKRTGEKVFLECVQDMDHENMFWYRQDPGLGLRLIYFSYDVKMKEKGDIPEGYSVSREKKERFSLILESASTNQTSMYLCATGIFPNTEAFFGQGTRLTVV.

V usage is TRBV3-1 (or the pseudogene TRBV3-2) and J usage is TRBJ2-7, with a possible D match to TRBD2 (5 bases). Trimming left V 0 bases short and J 5 bases short, with 17 bases between. The CDR3 spans 16 residues. The V gene's germline CDR1 is LGHDT and CDR2 YNNKEL (reference sequence). The CDR3 nucleotides read TGTGCCAGCAGCCAAGAGGGGTCGGGGAAGGTTCACGAGCAGTACTTC. Translating gives CASSQEGSGKVHEQYF.

The chain has TRBV9 and TRBJ2-1; 12 bases align to TRBD2. V dropped 4 bases and J dropped 4; count of bases not matched to a gene: 6. The length of the CDR3 is 16 residues. From germline, CDR1 is SGDLS and CDR2 YYNGEE. Here the CDR3 DNA reads TGTGCCAGCAGCCGGACTAGCGGGGCCCCTTACAATGAGCAGTTCTTC. Translated: CASSRTSGAPYNEQFF.

Worth noting for this clone: Other nucleotide sequences from this sample produce the same CDR3. The chain is built from TRBV7-2 and TRBJ2-3; 8 bases line up with TRBD2. The CDR3 runs to 15 residues. Unmatched junction bases numbered 5, after V lost 5 bases and J lost 1 base. The germline V gene has CDR1 SGHTA and CDR2 FQGNSA. Written as DNA, the CDR3 is TGTGCCAGCAGCCATAGCGGGAAGGGCACAGATACGCAGTATTTT. Residues: CASSHSGKGTDTQYF.

The chain links TRBV9 to TRBJ2-1, with D perhaps TRBD1 (5 bases). The germline CDR1 and CDR2 sequences are SGDLS and YYNGEE. The V and J ends lost 0 bases and 2 bases respectively, with 12 bases between them. The length of the CDR3 is 16 residues. The CDR3 here is CASSVEQGITYNEQFF. In nucleotides, the CDR3 is TGTGCCAGCAGCGTAGAGCAGGGAATCACCTACAATGAGCAGTTCTTC.

The chain couples TRBV3-1 (or the pseudogene TRBV3-2) to TRBJ2-3, with TRBD2 identical over 8 bases. Germline assignment: CDR1 LGHDT and CDR2 YNNKEL (reference sequence). The V segment lost 0 bases and the J segment 13 bases; nucleotides outside the gene matches: 6. The CDR3 runs to 13 residues. CDR3 sequence reads: CASSQEWAGGKYF. In nucleotides, the CDR3 is TGTGCCAGCAGCCAAGAATGGGCGGGAGGAAAGTATTTT.

The rearrangement joins TRBV7-8 to TRBJ1-5; 11 nucleotides match TRBD1. CDR1 SGHVS and CDR2 FQNEAQ come from the germline V gene. Germline trimming cut 2 bases from V and 0 bases from J; bases unmatched to any gene: 12. This CDR3 is 20 amino acids long. CDR3 region: CASSLTRGTGGYYSNQPQHF. CDR3 coding DNA: TGTGCCAGCAGCTTAACCCGCGGGACAGGGGGATATTATAGCAATCAGCCCCAGCATTTT.

The chain has TRBV19 and TRBJ2-2; D not resolved. V was pared by 1 base and J by 1 base, with 10 bases between. Germline lookup yields CDR1 LNHDA and CDR2 SQIVND (reference sequence). The CDR3 length is 16 residues. CDR3 nucleotides: TGTGCCAGTAGTATAGCTTCGACCGGGAACACCGGGGAGCTGTTTTTT. Translation: CASSIASTGNTGELFF. Supplemented by reference TRBV19 and TRBJ2-2, the full variable domain reads DGGITQSPKYLFRKEGQNVTLSCEQNLNHDAMYWYRQDPGQGLRLIYYSQIVNDFQKGDIAEGYSVSREKKESFPLTVTSAQKNPTAFYLCASSIASTGNTGELFFGEGSRLTVL.

This clone has a single count. The genes are TRBV15 and TRBJ1-4; possibly TRBD1 for D (6 bases). Trimming took 2 bases from V and 8 from J, leaving 12 bases between them. The CDR3 is made up of 14 amino acids. The V gene's germline CDR1 is LNHNV and CDR2 YYDKDF (reference sequence). This CDR3 reads CATSRMTGGEKLFF. The CDR3 DNA reads as TGTGCCACCAGCAGAATGACAGGAGGAGAAAAACTGTTTTTT.

The chain combines TRBV13 with TRBJ2-7, with 8 bases lining up with TRBD1. V was pared by 6 bases and J by 4 bases, with 5 bases of the junction left unmatched. CDR1 and CDR2 from the germline V gene are PRHDT and FYEKMQ (reference sequence). The CDR3 covers 13 residues. The CDR3 DNA is TGTGCCAGCAGTCCAGGGGGCGCGTACGAGCAGTACTTC. Translation gives CASSPGGAYEQYF.

This chain links TRBV10-3 with TRBJ2-2; a weak D match, TRBD2 (5 bases). V gave up 6 bases and J gave up 6 bases, with 8 bases separating them. The CDR3 has 12 amino acids. CDR1 is ENHRY, CDR2 SYGVKD, per germline. The DNA of the CDR3 is TGTGCCATCAGGAGGGTAGCCGGGGAGCTGTTTTTT. Amino acid sequence: CAIRRVAGELFF.